The 19 T cell receptor beta chains in this list originate from one sample, sequenced in a study of memory CD4+ T cells and cytomegalovirus serostatus. The sort gate was single viable CD3+CD4+CD8-CD45RO+ cells for memory CD4+ T cells. Clones were read by immunoSEQ multiplex PCR, and TCRdb kept only the in-frame ones, dropping some. The sample holds about 92,000 clones, over 70% seen once. Sequencing was carried out using memory CD4+ T cells from blood. The receptor source for this set is an adult in good health and CMV-seropositive.

The V call is TRBV6-1, the J call TRBJ1-2; D ambiguous. Germline V gene sequence: CDR1 MNHNS, CDR2 SASEGT. CDR3 length: 12 amino acids. Deletions cut 6 bases from V and 1 base from J, with 6 bases between. CDR3 region: CASSPINYGYTF. The CDR3 DNA sequence: TGTGCCAGCAGCCCAATTAACTATGGCTACACCTTC.

This clone was found once. One end of the junction varies from germline; a read error may be responsible. The chain employs TRBV5-1 and TRBJ1-2, with 12 bases identical to TRBD1. This CDR3 has 14 amino acids. CDR1 and CDR2 (germline): SGHRS, YFSETQ. In DNA form, the CDR3 reads TGTGCCAGCAGCTTGGGACAGGGGGCGGTTGGCTACACCTTC. It specifies CASSLGQGAVGYTF.

V usage is TRBV6-5 and J usage is TRBJ1-1; perhaps TRBD1 as D (6 bases). Trimming pared 3 bases from V and 10 bases from J, leaving 12 bases between. The germline gives CDR1 MNHEY, CDR2 SVGAGI. This CDR3 is built from 12 residues. CDR3 DNA: TGTGCCAGCAGTTATACAGGGAAAGGAGCTTTCTTT. It yields the protein CASSYTGKGAFF.

This chain uses TRBV5-1 with TRBJ2-3; 9 positions agree with TRBD1. V gave up 4 bases and J gave up 4 bases; unmatched junction bases: 7. The CDR3 extends over 15 amino acids. CDR1 is SGHRS and CDR2 is YFSETQ in the germline V gene. The CDR3 is CASSPDRGRADTQYF. As DNA, the CDR3 is TGCGCCAGCAGCCCGGACAGGGGAAGGGCAGATACGCAGTATTTT.

Of note for this clone: A much larger clone is a single base away; this may be a read error. The identical CDR3 is also encoded by other nucleotide sequences in the sample. This chain joins TRBV5-6 and TRBJ2-1; 9 bases align to TRBD2. V lost 1 base, J lost 16 bases, and 18 bases stayed unmatched. The CDR3 is made up of 16 amino acids. Germline-derived CDR1 and CDR2 are SGHDT and YYEEEE. The CDR3 DNA follows: TGTGCCAGCAGCTTGTTTGGAGCGGGAGGAGGTCGCTGGCAATTCTTC. It yields the protein CASSLFGAGGGRWQFF.

This clone was recorded only once. The chain joins TRBV5-1 to TRBJ2-2; D uncertain. CDR3 length: 12 residues. The germline gives CDR1 SGHRS, CDR2 YFSETQ. The V end was cut by 4 bases, the J end by 5 bases, with 6 bases between. The CDR3 is CASSPLTGELFF. The DNA of the CDR3 is TGCGCCAGCAGCCCCCTAACCGGGGAGCTGTTTTTT.

The chain carries TRBV5-1 and TRBJ1-1; D is unresolved. Germline CDR1 is SGHRS and CDR2 is YFSETQ. V was clipped by 0 bases and J by 0 bases, with 9 bases between them. The CDR3 is made up of 15 amino acids. The CDR3 nucleotides read TGCGCCAGCAGCTTGGGTACAGCCGTGAACACTGAAGCTTTCTTT. Translated: CASSLGTAVNTEAFF.

This CDR3 reads CASSLSPPNQPQHF. CDR3 in DNA: TGTGCCAGCAGTTTATCGCCCCCCAATCAGCCCCAGCATTTT. The V call is TRBV27, the J call TRBJ1-5; D is ambiguous. V gave up 0 bases and J gave up 3 bases, with 6 bases separating them. CDR1 is MNHEY, CDR2 SMNVEV, per germline (reference sequence). The CDR3 length is 14 residues.

V gene TRBV7-2 combines with J gene TRBJ2-2; D is unresolved. Germline-derived CDR1 and CDR2 are SGHTA and FQGNSA. V lost 2 bases to trimming and J lost 2 bases, with 12 bases between them. The CDR3 sequence is 16 residues long. CDR3 residues: CASSLILRANTGELFF. CDR3 DNA sequence: TGTGCCAGCAGCTTAATCCTTAGGGCCAACACCGGGGAGCTGTTTTTT.

The chain has TRBV7-9 and TRBJ2-5; 7 nucleotides match TRBD1. This CDR3 comprises 15 residues. Germline-derived CDR1 and CDR2 are SEHNR and FQNEAQ (reference sequence). With 3 bases clipped from V and 2 bases from J, the junction kept 6 bases outside the gene matches. The CDR3 DNA reads as TGTGCCAGCAGCTTCGCAGGGGGTGAGCAAGAGACCCAGTACTTC. Residues: CASSFAGGEQETQYF.

The chain uses TRBV6-1 and TRBJ2-7, with D perhaps TRBD2 (5 bases). The V gene's germline CDR1 is MNHNS and CDR2 SASEGT. The CDR3 has 13 amino acids. V lost 6 bases to trimming and J lost 0 bases, with 9 bases between them. The CDR3 DNA follows: TGTGCCAGCAGGGGAGAGCTCTCCTACGAGCAGTACTTC. Amino acid sequence: CASRGELSYEQYF.

V is TRBV7-9 and J is TRBJ2-7; possible D gene TRBD1, 6 bases. Trimming shortened V by 2 bases and J by 7 bases, and 15 bases separated the two germline ends. This CDR3 has 14 residues. Germline CDR1 reads SEHNR; CDR2 reads FQNEAQ (reference sequence). DNA for the CDR3: TGTGCCAGCAGCTTAAACAGCGTGGGGGCAGAGCAGTACTTC. This codes for CASSLNSVGAEQYF.

The chain has TRBV28 and TRBJ2-7; a weak D match, TRBD1 (6 bases). Germline CDR1 and CDR2: MDHEN and SYDVKM. The CDR3 extends over 17 amino acids. Trimming removed 0 bases at V and 4 bases at J, with 19 bases between. Here the CDR3 DNA reads TGTGCCAGCAGTTTATGGCAGGGTGGGGGCAGGCCTTACGAGCAGTACTTC. This gives the protein CASSLWQGGGRPYEQYF.

The rearrangement uses TRBV7-9 and TRBJ1-3; perhaps TRBD1 as D (6 bases). The CDR3 sequence is 14 residues long. Germline-derived CDR1 and CDR2 are SEHNR and FQNEAQ (reference sequence). The germline V and J ends were trimmed by 5 bases and 2 bases, with 10 bases remaining between them. The CDR3 bases are TGTGCCAGCAGCCCGGGACATGCTGGAAACACCATATATTTT. This encodes CASSPGHAGNTIYF.

CDR3 residues: CASSNYRVREQFF. DNA for the CDR3: TGTGCCAGCAGCAACTACAGGGTTCGCGAGCAGTTCTTC. The chain is built from TRBV13 and TRBJ2-1; possible D gene TRBD1, 6 bases. V lost 5 bases and J 10 bases, leaving 15 bases between the germline ends. The CDR3 has 13 amino acids. Germline CDR1 reads PRHDT; CDR2 reads FYEKMQ (reference sequence).

This sequence joins TRBV6-6 and TRBJ2-5; D uncertain. Germline values: CDR1 MNHNY, CDR2 SVGAGI (reference sequence). V lost 0 bases to trimming and J lost 7 bases, with 9 bases between them. This CDR3 is built from 13 residues. The DNA for the CDR3 is TGTGCCAGCAGTTACTCTCCTTATACGACCCAGTACTTC. Translating gives CASSYSPYTTQYF.

The chain uses TRBV7-3 and TRBJ2-1; 12 positions match TRBD2. V gave up 4 bases and J gave up 8 bases; unmatched junction bases: 9. CDR1 and CDR2 (germline): SGHTA, FQGTGA. The CDR3 covers 16 residues. This CDR3 is CASSSSTSGRGYEQFF. CDR3 nucleotides: TGTGCCAGCAGCTCCTCGACTAGCGGGAGAGGGTATGAGCAGTTCTTC.

This clone has a handful of counts. The chain employs TRBV10-2 and TRBJ1-5, with TRBD1 matching over 7 bases. CDR3 size: 13 residues. Trimming removed 7 bases from V and 5 bases from J; junction bases left unmatched: 5. Germline CDR1 WSHSY, CDR2 SAAADI. The CDR3 nucleotides read TGCGCCAGCACCACGCAGGGGGATCAGCCCCAGCATTTT. Amino acid sequence: CASTTQGDQPQHF.

V is TRBV6-1 and J is TRBJ1-1; D is undetermined. Trimming removed 8 bases at V and 2 bases at J, with 12 bases between. Germline V CDR1 and CDR2: MNHNS, SASEGT. The CDR3 totals 13 residues. In DNA, the CDR3 is TGTGCCAGCGGACTCGGGCCAAACACTGAAGCTTTCTTT. This gives the protein CASGLGPNTEAFF.